Below are 12 T cell receptor beta chains sequenced from a single sample in a study of cytomegalovirus exposure and HLA in healthy donors. Vbeta (60) and Jbeta (13) primers were used in the PCR. Sequenced by immunoSEQ multiplex PCR; TCRdb stores in-frame clones only, minus some. This sample lists roughly 80,000 clones; its ten largest clones have about 13%. The sample comprised PBMCs. These receptors were collected from a man aged 50 to 60 in good health and CMV-seropositive.

This sequence joins TRBV5-1 and TRBJ2-1; 9 bases match TRBD2. Germline assignment: CDR1 SGHRS and CDR2 YFSETQ. The length of the CDR3 is 15 residues. J lost 7 bases, V lost 2 bases, and 7 bases had no gene match. DNA for the CDR3: TGCGCCAGCAGCTTTGGACCAGCGGGAGGTAATGAGCAGTTCTTC. Its protein product is CASSFGPAGGNEQFF.

The chain's CDR3 is CASSLTQAGTEAFF. The CDR3 nucleotides are TGTGCCAGCAGCTTAACGCAGGCGGGCACTGAAGCTTTCTTT. The rearrangement links TRBV7-6 to TRBJ1-1, with no clear D. V was trimmed by 2 bases and J by 4 bases, leaving 11 bases between them. Per germline, CDR1 SGHVS and CDR2 FNYEAQ. The CDR3 covers 14 residues.

This chain joins TRBV7-9 and TRBJ2-3; a weak D match, TRBD1 (6 bases). Germline loops: CDR1 SEHNR, CDR2 FQNEAQ (reference sequence). The V end was cut by 7 bases, the J end by 0 bases, with 14 bases between. CDR3 length equals 15 residues. CDR3 nucleotide sequence: TGTGCCAGCACCAGGACAGAAACTAGCACAGATACGCAGTATTTT. The encoded protein is CASTRTETSTDTQYF. The full variable domain, in which reference TRBV7-9 and TRBJ2-3 provide the parts outside the CDR3, is DTGVSQNPRHKITKRGQNVTFRCDPISEHNRLYWYRQTLGQGPEFLTYFQNEAQLEKSRLLSDRFSAERPKGSFSTLEIQRTEQGDSAMYLCASTRTETSTDTQYFGPGTRLTVL.

This rearrangement joins TRBV6-1 to TRBJ2-7; unclear D gene. From germline, CDR1 is MNHNS and CDR2 SASEGT. V was pared by 5 bases and J by 7 bases, with 18 bases between. This CDR3 has 14 residues. CDR3 sequence: CASSTPQTIGEQYV. In DNA form, the CDR3 reads TGTGCCAGCAGTACCCCTCAGACGATCGGGGAGCAGTACGTC.

The CDR3 reads CASSPQPGQRASGANVLTF. CDR3 bases: TGTGCCAGCTCACCACAACCCGGACAGCGAGCCTCTGGGGCCAACGTCCTGACTTTC. The V gene is TRBV18, the J gene TRBJ2-6; weak D call: TRBD1 (6 bases). This CDR3 contains 19 residues. In germline, CDR1 is KGHSH, CDR2 LQKENI. The germline V and J ends were trimmed by 1 base and 0 bases, with 16 bases remaining between them. The full variable domain, its missing parts supplied by reference TRBV18 and TRBJ2-6, is NAGVMQNPRHLVRRRGQEARLRCSPMKGHSHVYWYRQLPEEGLKFMVYLQKENIIDESGMPKERFSAEFPKEGPSILRIQQVVRGDSAAYFCASSPQPGQRASGANVLTFGAGSRLTVL.

The chain links TRBV5-4 to TRBJ1-3; D gene ambiguous. This CDR3 is 14 amino acids long. V was trimmed by 4 bases and J by 0 bases, leaving 8 bases between them. Germline loops: CDR1 SGHNT, CDR2 YYREEE (reference sequence). CDR3: CASSPGVSGNTIYF. CDR3 in DNA: TGTGCCAGCAGCCCGGGAGTCTCTGGAAACACCATATATTTT.

The V call is TRBV2, the J call TRBJ2-5, with D perhaps matching TRBD2 (5 bases). The germline gives CDR1 SNHLY, CDR2 FYNNEI. V was cut by 7 bases and J by 4 bases, with 19 bases left in between. This CDR3 comprises 15 residues. The CDR3 DNA reads TGTGCCAGCACCACGTTGCGGGCCGGGATAGAGACCCAGTACTTC. The encoded protein is CASTTLRAGIETQYF.

The chain recombines TRBV6-5 with TRBJ1-1, with unresolved D. The V and J ends lost 0 bases and 1 base respectively, with 6 bases between them. There are 14 residues in the CDR3. Germline V gene sequence: CDR1 MNHEY, CDR2 SVGAGI. The CDR3 spells CASSYSTGNTEAFF. CDR3 DNA sequence: TGTGCCAGCAGTTACTCCACGGGGAACACTGAAGCTTTCTTT.

This sequence joins TRBV19 and TRBJ1-2; weak D call: TRBD1 (5 bases). Germline CDR1 LNHDA, CDR2 SQIVND (reference sequence). The CDR3 is 14 amino acids. Trimming removed 6 bases from V and 1 base from J, with 12 bases in between. This CDR3 reads CASRLQGGNYGYTF. CDR3 bases: TGTGCCAGTAGGTTGCAGGGAGGTAACTATGGCTACACCTTC.

This chain links TRBV7-6 with TRBJ2-7, with TRBD1 as a possible D gene (5 bases). The V and J ends lost 3 bases and 5 bases respectively, with 11 bases between them. This CDR3 is 13 amino acids long. In germline, CDR1 is SGHVS, CDR2 FNYEAQ. The CDR3 DNA reads as TGTGCCAGCAGCTTCTTACAGGACAACGAGCAGTACTTC. Translated, it gives CASSFLQDNEQYF.

The rearrangement uses TRBV10-3 and TRBJ1-3, with TRBD1 as a possible D gene (5 bases). This CDR3 is built from 16 residues. Germline V gives CDR1 ENHRY, CDR2 SYGVKD. Trimming took 4 bases from V and 6 from J, leaving 19 bases between them. DNA for the CDR3: TGTGCCATCAGTGCCGGGGGGTCCGGCGGCGCAAACACCATATATTTT. Its translation is CAISAGGSGGANTIYF.

The rearrangement links TRBV5-1 to TRBJ2-1; 7 nucleotides line up with TRBD2. Trimming at V came to 0 bases and at J to 2 bases, leaving 2 bases not matched to a gene. The CDR3 totals 15 residues. Germline V lookup: CDR1 SGHRS, CDR2 YFSETQ. CDR3 region: CASSLGAGAYNEQFF. The CDR3 bases are TGCGCCAGCAGCTTGGGGGCGGGAGCCTACAATGAGCAGTTCTTC.